This T cell receptor beta chain was observed in a study of cytomegalovirus exposure and HLA in healthy donors. Data came from immunoSEQ multiplex PCR; TCRdb stores just in-frame clones and leaves some out. The sample contains around 130,000 clones, roughly nine tenths of which appear only once. Deletions cut 3 bases from V and 7 bases from J, with 21 bases between. The CDR3 is 16 residues long. Germline V gives CDR1 LGHNA, CDR2 YSLEER. Study-wide results and limits: In vitro experiments confirmed that a few CMV-associated chains were specific for CMV antigens. The tendency of first-cohort TCR clusters to co-occur in the 100 to 150 validation repertoires emerged from a later analysis.

As to this clone: Its antigen remains unidentified.

The rearrangement joins TRBV4-3 to TRBJ1-2; tentatively, D is TRBD1 (6 bases). What was sequenced was PBMCs. The sequence was obtained from a man under 40 in good health and CMV-seronegative. The CDR3: CASSQGTTGSLFGYTF. The CDR3 coding sequence is TGCGCCAGCAGCCAGGGCACGACAGGCTCTCTTTTTGGCTACACCTTC.